This T cell receptor (beta chain) originates from a study of cytomegalovirus exposure and HLA in healthy donors. Across the whole study: Falling in the Caucasian-associated ancestry cluster were 65% to 90% of under 500 genotyped donors.

V was clipped by 6 bases and J by 5 bases; unmatched bases: 6. The germline CDR1 and CDR2 sequences are MDHEN and SYDVKM. The CDR3 sequence is 15 residues long. With 60 Vbeta and 13 Jbeta primers, the PCR was carried out. Only in-frame clones appear in the TCRdb table, and some are missing; sequencing was by immunoSEQ multiplex PCR. Counted here are approximately 130,000 clones, roughly 69% occurring once; the ten biggest clones make up approximately 2.6%. Each donor's status was that of a healthy bone marrow donor. The sequenced sample consisted of PBMCs. This chain links TRBV28 with TRBJ1-5, with 11 bases matching TRBD1. The TCR sequence derives from a human donor in good health. The CDR3 spells CASSRTGGMYQPQHF. For the CDR3, the DNA is TGTGCCAGCAGCCGGACAGGGGGCATGTATCAGCCCCAGCATTTT.